The source of this TCR beta chain is a study of regulatory T cells in long-lasting Graves disease. This clonotype appeared many times. What it binds is not known. The time point here: newly diagnosed GD, antithyroid drugs for less than 3 months. Extracted PBMC RNA gave rise to the TCR library. Study-level findings and limits: Persistent cases favored TRBV28, TRBJ1-2 and TRBJ2-5.

Building the TCR beta libraries relied on iRepertoire HTBI primers, and CDR3 regions underwent Arm-PCR. TCRdb used MiXCR to reprocess the multiplex PCR reads, holding one entry per CDR3 protein. The sample consists of fewer than 450,000 distinct CDR3 sequences, approximately 16% of them appearing once. This CDR3 has 16 amino acids. Trimming took 4 bases from V and 0 from J, leaving 14 bases between them. Another study also made use of these data, one on T cells in Graves' hyperthyroidism and ophthalmopathy. From that study: Diagnostic assessment was based on clinical symptoms, serum thyroxine and TRAb, thyroid ultrasound and orbital computed tomography. Most expanded thyroid clonotypes above 0.001 also appeared in blood. The model's output predicted ophthalmopathy at a median of about 6.5 months prior to onset.

Sequences were derived from peripheral blood mononuclear cells (PBMCs), sampled at new diagnosis, from a patient treated with antithyroid drugs. This receptor was obtained from a woman aged 40 to 49 with Graves disease. The chain carries TRBV12-3 or TRBV12-4 and TRBJ2-3, with D possibly TRBD2 on 6 matching bases. In nucleotides, the CDR3 is TGTGCCAGCAGTTCCCCCCCTGGGACTAGCACAGATACGCAGTATTTT. It is translated as CASSSPPGTSTDTQYF.